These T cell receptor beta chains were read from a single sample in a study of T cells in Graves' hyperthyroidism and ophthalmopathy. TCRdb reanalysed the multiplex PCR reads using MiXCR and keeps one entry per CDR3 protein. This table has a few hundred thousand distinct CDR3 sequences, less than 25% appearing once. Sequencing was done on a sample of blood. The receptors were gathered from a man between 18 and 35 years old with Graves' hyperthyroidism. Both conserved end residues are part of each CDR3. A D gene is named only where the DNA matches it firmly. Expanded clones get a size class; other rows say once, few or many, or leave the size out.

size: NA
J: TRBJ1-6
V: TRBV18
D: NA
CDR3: CASSPNRDRNSPLHF
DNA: TGTGCCAGCTCACCCAACAGGGACCGGAATTCACCCCTCCACTTT

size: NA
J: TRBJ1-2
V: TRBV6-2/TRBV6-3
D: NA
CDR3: CASSPLDRIYGYTF
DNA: TGTGCCAGCAGTCCCCTCGACAGAATCTATGGCTACACCTTC

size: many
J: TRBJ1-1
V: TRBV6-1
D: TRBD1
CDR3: CASSATGGRTEAFF
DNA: TGTGCCAGCAGCGCGACAGGGGGCCGTACTGAAGCTTTCTTT

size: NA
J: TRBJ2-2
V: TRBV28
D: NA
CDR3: CASSFGRFTGELFF
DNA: TGTGCCAGCAGTTTCGGCCGATTCACCGGGGAGCTGTTTTTT

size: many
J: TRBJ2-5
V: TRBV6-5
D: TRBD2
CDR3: CASSYPTGGGRETQYF
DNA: TGTGCCAGCAGTTACCCTACGGGCGGGGGACGGGAGACCCAGTACTTC

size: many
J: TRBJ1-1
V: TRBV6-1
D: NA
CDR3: CASRGLAPMNTEAFF
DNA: TGTGCCAGCAGGGGGTTGGCCCCCATGAACACTGAAGCTTTCTTT

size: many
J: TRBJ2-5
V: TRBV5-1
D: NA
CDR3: CASSKGGTQETQYF
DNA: TGCGCCAGCAGCAAGGGGGGGACCCAAGAGACCCAGTACTTC

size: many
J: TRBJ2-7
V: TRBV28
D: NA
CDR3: CASSDSGYSYEQYF
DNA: TGTGCCAGCAGTGACAGCGGGTACTCTTACGAGCAGTACTTC

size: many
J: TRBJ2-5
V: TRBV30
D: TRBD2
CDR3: CAWSVLAGGRETQYF
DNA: TGTGCCTGGAGTGTACTAGCGGGGGGGCGAGAGACCCAGTACTTC

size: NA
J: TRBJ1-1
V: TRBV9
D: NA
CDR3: CASSRNTNTEAFF
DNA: TGTGCCAGCAGTAGGAACACGAACACTGAAGCTTTCTTT

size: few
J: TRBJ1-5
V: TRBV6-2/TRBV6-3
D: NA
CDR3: CASSYSGLSGQPQHF
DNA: TGTGCCAGCAGTTACTCCGGGCTGTCGGGTCAGCCCCAGCATTTT

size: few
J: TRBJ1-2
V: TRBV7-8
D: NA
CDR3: CASSSGGVDSNYGYTF
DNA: TGTGCCAGCAGCTCGGGGGGAGTGGACTCTAACTATGGCTACACCTTC

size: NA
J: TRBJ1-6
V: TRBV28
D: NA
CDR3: CASSLSSGNSPLHF
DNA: TGTGCCAGCAGTTTGTCTAGTGGGAATTCACCCCTCCACTTT

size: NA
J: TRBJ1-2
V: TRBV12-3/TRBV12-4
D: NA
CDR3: CASSYSQDGNYGYTF
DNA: TGTGCCAGCAGTTATTCCCAGGACGGGAACTATGGCTACACCTTC

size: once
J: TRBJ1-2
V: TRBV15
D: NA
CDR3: CATSGAGEIRPYGYTF
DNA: TGTGCCACCAGCGGGGCGGGGGAGATAAGGCCATATGGCTACACCTTC

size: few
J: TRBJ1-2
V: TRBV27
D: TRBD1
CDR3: CASRPTGKYGYTF
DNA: TGTGCCAGCAGGCCGACAGGGAAGTATGGCTACACCTTC

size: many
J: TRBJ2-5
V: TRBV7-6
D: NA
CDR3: CASSFWAIGETQYF
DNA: TGTGCCAGCAGCTTTTGGGCAATAGGGGAGACCCAGTACTTC

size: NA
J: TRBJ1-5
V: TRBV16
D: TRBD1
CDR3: CASSGTGRGQPQHF
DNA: TGTGCCAGCAGCGGGACAGGAAGGGGCCAGCCCCAGCATTTT

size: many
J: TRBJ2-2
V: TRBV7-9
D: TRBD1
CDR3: CASRTGEFNTGELFF
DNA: TGTGCCAGCAGGACAGGGGAATTTAACACCGGGGAGCTGTTTTTT

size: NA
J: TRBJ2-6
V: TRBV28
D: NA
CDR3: CASLTRLRGYGANVLTF
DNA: TGTGCTAGCCTCACTAGGCTAAGGGGATATGGGGCCAACGTCCTGACTTTC

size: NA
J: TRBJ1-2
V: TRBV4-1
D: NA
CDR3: CASSRVGGALSYGYTF
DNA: TGCGCCAGCAGCCGCGTAGGGGGGGCCCTATCCTATGGCTACACCTTC

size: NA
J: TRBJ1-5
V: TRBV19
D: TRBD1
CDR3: CASSPGGQSNQPQHF
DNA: TGTGCCAGTAGCCCCGGGGGACAGTCAAATCAGCCCCAGCATTTT

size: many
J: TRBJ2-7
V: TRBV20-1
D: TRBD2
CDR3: CSARVDGRCYEQYF
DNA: TGCAGTGCTAGAGTTGACGGGAGGTGCTACGAGCAGTACTTC

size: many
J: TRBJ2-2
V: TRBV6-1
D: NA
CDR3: CASNPGHLKMNTGELFF
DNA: TGTGCCAGCAACCCGGGACACCTCAAGATGAACACCGGGGAGCTGTTTTTT

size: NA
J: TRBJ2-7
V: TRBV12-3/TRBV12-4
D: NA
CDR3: CASSFSLANEQYF
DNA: TGTGCCAGCAGTTTCAGCCTAGCCAACGAGCAGTACTTC